These 29 T cell receptor beta chains were sequenced from one sample in a study of blood T cell repertoires in COVID-19. Libraries were prepared by immunoSEQ multiplex PCR; TCRdb keeps only in-frame clonotypes and omits some of them. This sample has approximately 150,000 clones; around 81% occur once, and the top ten carry approximately 9.9%. Sequenced: peripheral blood. The source is a man between 60 and 75 years old with active or convalescent COVID-19.

The chain combines TRBV5-5 with TRBJ1-4; a weak D match, TRBD1 (5 bases). V lost 6 bases and J 5 bases, leaving 14 bases between the germline ends. Looked up from germline, CDR1 is SGHKS and CDR2 is YYEKEE (reference sequence). This CDR3 is built from 14 residues. CDR3: CASNPLGGNEKLFF. The CDR3 DNA reads as TGTGCCAGCAACCCCCTCGGGGGAAATGAAAAACTGTTTTTT. Based on the CDR3 plus reference TRBV5-5 and TRBJ1-4, the full variable domain is DAGVTQSPTHLIKTRGQQVTLRCSPISGHKSVSWYQQVLGQGPQFIFQYYEKEERGRGNFPDRFSARQFPNYSSELNVNALLLGDSALYLCASNPLGGNEKLFFGSGTQLSVL.

This chain links TRBV19 with TRBJ2-7, with TRBD1 identical over 9 bases. V was clipped by 3 bases and J by 2 bases; unmatched bases: 2. Per the germline V gene, CDR1 is LNHDA and CDR2 is SQIVND (reference sequence). This CDR3 is built from 14 residues. The CDR3 loop is CASSIGTGTYEQYF. CDR3 bases: TGTGCCAGTAGTATTGGGACAGGGACCTACGAGCAGTACTTC.

This sequence joins TRBV2 and TRBJ2-6, with D perhaps matching TRBD1 (5 bases). CDR3 size: 17 residues. V was trimmed by 6 bases and J by 2 bases, leaving 17 bases between them. Germline CDR1 SNHLY, CDR2 FYNNEI. The CDR3 region has the DNA TGTGCCAGCAGCACTCCTTCGGACACCGCTGGGGCCAACGTCCTGACTTTC. Residues: CASSTPSDTAGANVLTF.

Worth noting for this clone: Sequence at one end of the junction differs from germline and may be a read error. The chain uses TRBV3-1 (or the pseudogene TRBV3-2) and TRBJ2-1; 7 nucleotides agree with TRBD1. This CDR3 region has 16 residues. Germline-derived CDR1 and CDR2 are LGHDT and YNNKEL (reference sequence). DNA for the CDR3: TGTGCCAGCAGCCAAAGGGGGCAGGAAAACTACAATGGGCAGTTCTTC. It encodes CASSQRGQENYNGQFF.

The J gene is TRBJ2-5, the V gene TRBV6-5, with 7 bases lining up with TRBD1. CDR1 and CDR2 (germline): MNHEY, SVGAGI. After removal of 4 bases from V and 4 bases from J, the junction contained 6 bases not matched to a gene. The CDR3 spans 14 residues. This CDR3 is CASSFGRGSETQYF. In DNA form, the CDR3 reads TGTGCCAGCAGTTTCGGCAGGGGGTCAGAGACCCAGTACTTC.

This clone was recorded a few times. Written as DNA, the CDR3 is TGTGCCAGCAGTATCCTAGGCCGTTCAGATACGCAGTATTTT. Its protein is CASSILGRSDTQYF. This chain connects TRBV6-5 to TRBJ2-3; no reliable D call. The CDR3 is made up of 14 amino acids. Germline V CDR1 and CDR2: MNHEY, SVGAGI. V was trimmed by 5 bases and J by 4 bases, leaving 13 bases between them.

This chain links TRBV6-1 with TRBJ1-3; D unclear. The length of the CDR3 is 10 residues. V was cut by 8 bases and J by 8 bases, with 7 bases left in between. Germline lookup yields CDR1 MNHNS and CDR2 SASEGT. Written as DNA, the CDR3 is TGTGCCAGCTCACGGGACACCATATATTTT. It codes for CASSRDTIYF.

V gene TRBV9 combines with J gene TRBJ1-1, with D possibly matching TRBD1 (6 bases). The CDR3 loop spans 15 amino acids. Per the germline V gene, CDR1 is SGDLS and CDR2 is YYNGEE. Between the trimmed V and J ends, which lost 1 base and 2 bases, there was a span of 12 bases. The CDR3 spells CASSVSTGVNTEAFF. CDR3 in DNA: TGTGCCAGCAGCGTATCGACAGGTGTAAACACTGAAGCTTTCTTT.

The rearrangement joins TRBV5-1 to TRBJ2-2, with a weak D call TRBD1 (6 bases). This CDR3 is built from 15 residues. Per germline, CDR1 SGHRS and CDR2 YFSETQ. With 4 bases removed from V and 2 bases from J, the gap between germline ends came to 12 bases. In DNA form, the CDR3 reads TGCGCCAGCAGCGGTACAGGGTTAAACACCGGGGAGCTGTTTTTT. This gives the protein CASSGTGLNTGELFF. The full variable domain, rest sourced from reference TRBV5-1 and TRBJ2-2, is KAGVTQTPRYLIKTRGQQVTLSCSPISGHRSVSWYQQTPGQGLQFLFEYFSETQRNKGNFPGRFSGRQFSNSRSEMNVSTLELGDSALYLCASSGTGLNTGELFFGEGSRLTVL.

The chain recombines TRBV29-1 with TRBJ1-4, with 7 bases fitting TRBD1. V was clipped by 1 base and J by 6 bases; unmatched bases: 2. The CDR3 consists of 13 residues. Germline CDR1 SQVTM, CDR2 ANQGSEA. The CDR3 loop reads CSVEAGGDEKLFF. In DNA, the CDR3 is TGCAGCGTTGAAGCAGGGGGAGATGAAAAACTGTTTTTT.

The chain employs TRBV6-2 or TRBV6-3 and TRBJ2-1, with 8 bases identical to TRBD2. The J segment lost 2 bases and the V segment lost 4 bases, leaving 7 bases of the junction unmatched. Per the germline V gene, CDR1 is MNHEY and CDR2 is SVGEGT. The CDR3 has 16 residues. CDR3 DNA sequence: TGTGCCAGCAGTTCAATAGCGGGGCAAACCTACAATGAGCAGTTCTTC. As protein: CASSSIAGQTYNEQFF.

The chain recombines TRBV3-1 (or the pseudogene TRBV3-2) with TRBJ2-1; 16 bases agree with TRBD2. Trimming took 6 bases from V and 7 from J; bases not matched to a gene: 3. The CDR3 runs 15 residues. Germline V gene lookup returns CDR1 LGHDT and CDR2 YNNKEL (reference sequence). The CDR3 is CASRGLAGGRNEQFF. CDR3 sequence (DNA): TGTGCCAGCAGGGGACTAGCGGGGGGGCGGAATGAGCAGTTCTTC.

This clone has a handful of counts. The J gene is TRBJ1-5, the V gene TRBV10-3; a weak D match, TRBD1 (6 bases). There are 18 residues in the CDR3. In germline, CDR1 is ENHRY, CDR2 SYGVKD. V lost 10 bases and J 4 bases, leaving 29 bases between the germline ends. This chain's CDR3 is CATVIAVDRSLTNQPQHF. As DNA, the CDR3 is TGTGCCACTGTAATTGCTGTTGACAGGTCCCTCACTAATCAGCCCCAGCATTTT.

This chain uses TRBV6-6 with TRBJ2-7; possibly TRBD1 for D (6 bases). The germline CDR1 and CDR2 sequences are MNHNY and SVGAGI (reference sequence). With 0 bases removed from V and 7 bases from J, the gap between germline ends came to 13 bases. The CDR3 covers 14 residues. As DNA, the CDR3 is TGTGCCAGCAGTTACTCTACCAGGGGACGTGAGCAGTACTTC. The encoded protein is CASSYSTRGREQYF.

This clone was observed once. V gene TRBV9 combines with J gene TRBJ2-1; 11 positions match TRBD2. J was trimmed by 3 bases and V by 3 bases; bases with no gene match: 5. CDR1 SGDLS and CDR2 YYNGEE come from the germline V gene. The CDR3 sequence is 16 residues long. The CDR3 protein is CASSALAGGGYNEQFF. In nucleotides, the CDR3 is TGTGCCAGCAGCGCCTTAGCGGGAGGGGGCTACAATGAGCAGTTCTTC.

The chain recombines TRBV24-1 with TRBJ2-1, with TRBD2 matching 12 bases. Per the germline V gene, CDR1 is KGHDR and CDR2 is SFDVKD. After removal of 5 bases from V and 5 bases from J, the junction contained 6 bases not matched to a gene. This CDR3 is built from 16 residues. CDR3: CATSGLLAGGHNEQFF. In nucleotides, the CDR3 is TGTGCCACCAGTGGGTTACTAGCGGGAGGCCACAATGAGCAGTTCTTC.

This sequence joins TRBV19 and TRBJ2-1; maybe TRBD2 (5 bases). Germline loops: CDR1 LNHDA, CDR2 SQIVND (reference sequence). V lost 3 bases and J 7 bases, leaving 13 bases between the germline ends. The length of the CDR3 is 14 residues. This chain's CDR3 is CASSMGRRRNEQFF. DNA of the CDR3: TGTGCCAGTAGTATGGGTCGGAGGCGGAATGAGCAGTTCTTC.

This clone was counted a single time. J is TRBJ1-2 and V is TRBV6-5; 8 positions agree with TRBD1. Germline loops: CDR1 MNHEY, CDR2 SVGAGI. The V gene end was trimmed by 8 bases and the J gene end by 9 bases; junction bases not matched to a gene: 14. This CDR3 has 14 amino acids. The CDR3 DNA follows: TGTGCCAGCGGAGAGGACAGGGTGGTTTTCAGCTACACCTTC. Encoded protein: CASGEDRVVFSYTF.

The chain recombines TRBV27 with TRBJ1-1, with no clear D. The CDR3 loop spans 14 amino acids. Per the germline V gene, CDR1 is MNHEY and CDR2 is SMNVEV (reference sequence). V was cut by 8 bases and J by 6 bases, with 19 bases left in between. The CDR3 coding sequence is TGTGCCAGCTGGTCAGGAAATCTGGTTCCTGAAGCTTTCTTT. Protein product: CASWSGNLVPEAFF.

The V and J genes are TRBV20-1 and TRBJ2-7; TRBD2 matches 9 bases. The CDR3 consists of 15 residues. Germline loops: CDR1 DFQATT, CDR2 SNEGSKA (reference sequence). Unmatched junction bases numbered 6, after V lost 3 bases and J lost 0 bases. This CDR3 reads CSASRLAVSSYEQYF. The CDR3 nucleotides read TGCAGTGCTAGTAGACTAGCGGTGAGCTCCTACGAGCAGTACTTC.

This rearrangement joins TRBV5-1 to TRBJ2-2; TRBD1 matches at 7 bases. The V gene's germline CDR1 is SGHRS and CDR2 YFSETQ. The ends lost 4 bases at V and 7 bases at J; junction bases unmatched: 4. The CDR3 has 13 residues. The CDR3 DNA reads TGCGCCAGCAGCAGACAGGGTATCGGGGAGCTGTTTTTT. It specifies CASSRQGIGELFF.

The chain links TRBV6-6 to TRBJ2-1; D possibly corresponds to TRBD2 (7 bases). The CDR3 has 14 residues. CDR1 is MNHNY and CDR2 is SVGAGI in the germline V gene (reference sequence). The V end was cut by 6 bases, the J end by 8 bases, with 17 bases between. The CDR3 DNA reads TGTGCCAGCAGCTTGGGGAGGGGGTTCGATGAGCAGTTCTTC. Amino acids: CASSLGRGFDEQFF.

This chain connects TRBV5-1 to TRBJ1-4, with D unclear. The V end lost 4 bases, the J end lost 6 bases, and 10 bases lay between the germline ends. The germline gives CDR1 SGHRS, CDR2 YFSETQ. CDR3 length: 13 residues. The CDR3 is CASSAARDEKLFF. CDR3 nucleotide sequence: TGCGCCAGCAGCGCCGCGAGGGATGAAAAACTGTTTTTT.

The chain links TRBV5-1 to TRBJ2-1; no clear D gene. Germline-derived CDR1 and CDR2 are SGHRS and YFSETQ. Trimming left V 0 bases short and J 6 bases short, with 10 bases between. This CDR3 is built from 14 residues. Here the CDR3 DNA reads TGCGCCAGCAGCTTGGCCGCGGTAGGCAATGAGCAGTTCTTC. As protein: CASSLAAVGNEQFF.

This rearrangement joins TRBV15 to TRBJ2-2; perhaps TRBD2 as D (6 bases). CDR1 is LNHNV and CDR2 is YYDKDF in the germline V gene (reference sequence). Trimming took off 5 bases at V and 6 bases at J, with 13 bases between the two ends. The CDR3 spans 14 residues. The chain's CDR3 is CATSARGGSGELFF. CDR3 nucleotides: TGTGCCACCAGCGCGAGAGGAGGGTCCGGGGAGCTGTTTTTT. The whole variable domain, filled in from reference TRBV15 and TRBJ2-2, reads DAMVIQNPRYQVTQFGKPVTLSCSQTLNHNVMYWYQQKSSQAPKLLFHYYDKDFNNEADTPDNFQSRRPNTSFCFLDIRSPGLGDTAMYLCATSARGGSGELFFGEGSRLTVL.

The rearrangement joins TRBV20-1 to TRBJ1-5; 11 bases map to TRBD1. The CDR3 contains 19 residues. The V gene end was trimmed by 3 bases and the J gene end by 2 bases; junction bases not matched to a gene: 15. CDR1 DFQATT and CDR2 SNEGSKA come from the germline V gene (reference sequence). As DNA, the CDR3 is TGCAGTGCTAGTAGACCCGGGACAGGGGGAAGCTTAGGCAATCAGCCCCAGCATTTT. Residues: CSASRPGTGGSLGNQPQHF.

The table lists this clone with a few counts. The V and J genes are TRBV5-1 and TRBJ2-3; 11 bases are shared with TRBD2. This CDR3 contains 16 residues. V shed 0 bases, J shed 5 bases, and the junction held 5 bases outside the gene matches. The germline V gene has CDR1 SGHRS and CDR2 YFSETQ. The CDR3 nucleotides are TGCGCCAGCAGCTTGGCCAGGCTAGCGGGGGGAGATACGCAGTATTTT. Translated, it gives CASSLARLAGGDTQYF.

This clone appeared a single time. V and J are TRBV6-5 and TRBJ1-5; D gene ambiguous. The CDR3 contains 13 residues. V lost 6 bases to trimming and J lost 7 bases, with 13 bases between them. Germline V CDR1 and CDR2: MNHEY, SVGAGI. The CDR3 sequence: CASRRREGQPQHF. The CDR3 nucleotides read TGTGCCAGCAGGCGACGGGAGGGACAGCCCCAGCATTTT.

This chain connects TRBV24-1 to TRBJ1-1, with D unresolved. The CDR3 spans 14 residues. Per the germline V gene, CDR1 is KGHDR and CDR2 is SFDVKD. Trimming stripped 4 bases from V and 1 base from J, with 9 bases between. CDR3 sequence: CATSDAGKNTEAFF. The CDR3 DNA reads as TGTGCCACCAGTGACGCAGGAAAGAACACTGAAGCTTTCTTT.